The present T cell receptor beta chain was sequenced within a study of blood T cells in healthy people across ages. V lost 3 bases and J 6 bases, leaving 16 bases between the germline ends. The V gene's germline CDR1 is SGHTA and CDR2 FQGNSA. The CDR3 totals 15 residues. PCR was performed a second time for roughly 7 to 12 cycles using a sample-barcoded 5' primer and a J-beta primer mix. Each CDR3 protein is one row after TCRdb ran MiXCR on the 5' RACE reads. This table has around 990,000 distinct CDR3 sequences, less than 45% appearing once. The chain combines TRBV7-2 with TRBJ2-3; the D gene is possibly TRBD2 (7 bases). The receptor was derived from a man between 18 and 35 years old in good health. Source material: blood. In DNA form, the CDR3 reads TGTGCCAGCAGCTTGGCGGGGGCTTACGCGGATACGCAGTATTTT. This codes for CASSLAGAYADTQYF.